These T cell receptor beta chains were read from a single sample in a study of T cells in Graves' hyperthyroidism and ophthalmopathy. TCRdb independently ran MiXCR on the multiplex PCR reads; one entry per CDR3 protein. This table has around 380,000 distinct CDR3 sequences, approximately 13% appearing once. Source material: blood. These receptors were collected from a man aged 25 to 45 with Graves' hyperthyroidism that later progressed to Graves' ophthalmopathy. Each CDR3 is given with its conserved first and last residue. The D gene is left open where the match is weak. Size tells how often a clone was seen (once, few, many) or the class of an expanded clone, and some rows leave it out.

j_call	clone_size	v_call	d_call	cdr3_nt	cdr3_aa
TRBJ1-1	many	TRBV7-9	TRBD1	TGTGCCAGCAGCCAGGGACAGACGAACACTGAAGCTTTCTTT	CASSQGQTNTEAFF
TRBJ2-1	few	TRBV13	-	TGTGCCAGCAGCCCAAGGGGTAGCGCATACAATGAGCAGTTCTTC	CASSPRGSAYNEQFF
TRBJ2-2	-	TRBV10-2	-	TGCGCCAGCAGTCCTAAGATTGACACCGGGGAGCTGTTTTTT	CASSPKIDTGELFF
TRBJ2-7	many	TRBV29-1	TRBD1	TGCAGCGTTGAGGGGCAGGGGGCGTACGAGCAGTACTTC	CSVEGQGAYEQYF
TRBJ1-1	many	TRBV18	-	TGTGCCAGCTCACCAAAGGGACACCGAAAGACTGAAGCTTTCTTT	CASSPKGHRKTEAFF
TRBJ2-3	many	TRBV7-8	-	TGTGCCAGCAGCTCCCTTGCAAGCACAGATACGCAGTATTTT	CASSSLASTDTQYF
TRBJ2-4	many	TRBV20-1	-	TGCAGTGCCGGGATAAAAAACATTCAGTACTTC	CSAGIKNIQYF
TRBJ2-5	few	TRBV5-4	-	TGTGCCAGCAGCGATTCTCGGGGACCGAGAGGAGAGACCCAGTACTTC	CASSDSRGPRGETQYF
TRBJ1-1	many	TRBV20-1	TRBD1	TGCAGTGCTCCGGACAGGGAGACTGAAGCTTTCTTT	CSAPDRETEAFF
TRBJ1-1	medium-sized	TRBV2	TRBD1	TGTGCTACCCAAGGGGGAGGGGGCCTTGAAGCTTTCTTT	CATQGGGGLEAFF
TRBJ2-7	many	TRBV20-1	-	TGCAGTGCGGGGGGCCCCACCTACGAGCAGTACTTC	CSAGGPTYEQYF
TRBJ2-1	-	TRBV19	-	TGTGCCAGTAGTATTTTGGGAATTGGTTACAATGAGCAGTTCTTC	CASSILGIGYNEQFF
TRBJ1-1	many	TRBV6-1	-	TGTGCCAGCAGTGAACAACCCTTAGGGGGAAGGACTGAAGCTTTCTTT	CASSEQPLGGRTEAFF
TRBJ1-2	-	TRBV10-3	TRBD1	TGTGCCATCATCGCGGACAGGGGGTACGGCTACACCTTC	CAIIADRGYGYTF
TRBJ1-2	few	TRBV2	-	TGTGCCAGCCACTGGCTTAACTATGGCCACACCTTC	CASHWLNYGHTF
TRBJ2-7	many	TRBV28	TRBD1	TGTGCCAGCACTCAACAGGGGTACGAGCAGTACTTC	CASTQQGYEQYF
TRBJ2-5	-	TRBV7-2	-	TGTGCCAGCAGCTCCCCAGGGACCCAGTACTTC	CASSSPGTQYF
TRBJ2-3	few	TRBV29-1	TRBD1	TGCAGCGTCTCCCGTCCGGGACAGGGGAGCACAGATACGCAGTATTTT	CSVSRPGQGSTDTQYF
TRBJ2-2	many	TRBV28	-	TGTGCCAGCAGTTTAAGCCTAACCGGGGAGCTGTTTTTT	CASSLSLTGELFF
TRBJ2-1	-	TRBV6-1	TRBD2	TGTGCCAGCAGACGGGGGGGCCTCTATGAGCAGTTCTTC	CASRRGGLYEQFF
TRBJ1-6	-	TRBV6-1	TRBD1	TGTGCCAGCAGTTTCGAACAGGGGAATTATTCACCCCTCCACTTT	CASSFEQGNYSPLHF
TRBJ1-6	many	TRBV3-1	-	TGTGCCAGCAGCCGGACCCTTATCGATTCACCCCTCCACTTT	CASSRTLIDSPLHF
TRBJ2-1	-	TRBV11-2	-	TGTGCCAGCAGCTTAGAGCCGGGGGCCGATGAGCAGTTCTTC	CASSLEPGADEQFF
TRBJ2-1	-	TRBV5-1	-	TGCGCCAGCAGCTTACTGGACAGAAGCTCCTACAATGAGCAGTTCTTC	CASSLLDRSSYNEQFF
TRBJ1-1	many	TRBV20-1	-	TGCAGTGCTATCCCCCGACAGCCTATGAACACTGAAGCTTTCTTT	CSAIPRQPMNTEAFF
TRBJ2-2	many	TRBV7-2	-	TGTGCCAGCAGCTTAGCGGGGGCAGGTACCGGGGAGCTGTTTTTT	CASSLAGAGTGELFF
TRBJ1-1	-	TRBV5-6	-	TGTGCCAGCAGCTTGTCACTAATGAACACTGAAGCTTTCTTT	CASSLSLMNTEAFF
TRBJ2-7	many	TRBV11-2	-	TGTGCCAGCAGCTTAACTAGCCCCTACGAGCAGTACTTC	CASSLTSPYEQYF
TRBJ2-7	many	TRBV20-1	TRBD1	TGCAGTGCTAGAATATTCCGGGACAGGCGAATCGAGCAGTACTTC	CSARIFRDRRIEQYF
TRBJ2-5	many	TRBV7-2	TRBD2	TGTGCCAGCAGCTTACGAGGCGGGGGGGGTCGGACCCAGTACTTC	CASSLRGGGGRTQYF
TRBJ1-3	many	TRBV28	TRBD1	TGTGCCAGCAGTTTTTTGGACAGGGTCTCTGGAAACACCATATATTTT	CASSFLDRVSGNTIYF
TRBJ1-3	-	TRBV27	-	TGTGCCAGCAGTTTAAAGGGGGCTGGAAACACCATATATTTT	CASSLKGAGNTIYF
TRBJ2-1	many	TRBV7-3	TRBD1	TGTGCCAGCAGCCCAACGGACAGGGGCGAGAGCTCCTACAATGAGCAGTTCTTC	CASSPTDRGESSYNEQFF
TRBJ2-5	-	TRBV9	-	TGTGCCAGCAGCGTAGTGGGGTCTGGCCAAGAGACCCAGTACTTC	CASSVVGSGQETQYF
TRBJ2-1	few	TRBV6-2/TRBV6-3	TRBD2	TGTGCCAGCACCTCCCGGGGGGGGGGCCGGGGGGAGCAGTTCTTC	CASTSRGGGRGEQFF
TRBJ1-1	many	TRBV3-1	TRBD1	TGTGCCAGCAGCCAACCTTACTCAGGGGGCACTGAAGCTTTCTTT	CASSQPYSGGTEAFF
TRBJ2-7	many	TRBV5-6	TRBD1	TGTGCCAGCAGCTTGAGCTTGACAGGGGCCCACGAGCAGTACTTC	CASSLSLTGAHEQYF
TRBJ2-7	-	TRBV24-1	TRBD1	TGTGCCATCAGCACGGGACAGGGGGCCCGGGAGCAGTACTTC	CAISTGQGAREQYF
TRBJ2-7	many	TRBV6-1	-	TGTGCCAGCAGTGAACTCCACTACGAGCAGTACTTC	CASSELHYEQYF
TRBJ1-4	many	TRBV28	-	TGTGCCAGCAGGGTAACAGGGCGTACTAATGAAAAACTGTTTTTT	CASRVTGRTNEKLFF
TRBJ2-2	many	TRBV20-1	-	TGCAGTGCTGGCCGGGGGATGAACACCGGGGAGCTGTTTTTT	CSAGRGMNTGELFF
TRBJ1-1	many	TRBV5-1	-	TGCGCCAGCAGGGGGGAGATGCACACTGAAGCTTTCTTT	CASRGEMHTEAFF
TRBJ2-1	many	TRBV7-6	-	TGTGCCAGCAGCTTAGATGTGTTCCCCTCCTACAATGAGCAGTTCTTC	CASSLDVFPSYNEQFF
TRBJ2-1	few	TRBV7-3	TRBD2	TGTGCCAGCAGCTACCAAGCGGGGGGGCCGAACAATGAGCAGTTCTTC	CASSYQAGGPNNEQFF
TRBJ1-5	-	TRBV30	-	TGTGCCTGGAAGAAAGGTGGTCAGCCCCAGCATTTT	CAWKKGGQPQHF
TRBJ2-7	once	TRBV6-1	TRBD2	TGTGACAGCAGCCCCTGGGGGGGCTCCTACGAGCAGTACTTC	CDSSPWGGSYEQYF
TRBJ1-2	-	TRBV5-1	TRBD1	TGCGCCAGCAGATACGGACAGGGGGCACTGGGCTACACCTTC	CASRYGQGALGYTF
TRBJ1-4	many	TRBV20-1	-	TGCAGTGCTAGCAGGCCGGAGGATGAAAAACTGTTTTTT	CSASRPEDEKLFF
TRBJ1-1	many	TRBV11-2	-	TGTGCCAGCAGCTTAGCCACAATGATTGAAGCTTTCTTT	CASSLATMIEAFF
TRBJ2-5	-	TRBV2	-	TGTGCCAGCAGGGTACAGGGTGGTGGGGAGACCCAGTACTTC	CASRVQGGGETQYF
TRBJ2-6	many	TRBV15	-	TGTGCCACCAGCAGAGATCGGGACTCTGGGGCCAACGTCCTGACTTTC	CATSRDRDSGANVLTF
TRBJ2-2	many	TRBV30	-	TGTGCCTGGAGTGCGCCAGGCCTGAACACCGGGGAGCTGTTTTTT	CAWSAPGLNTGELFF